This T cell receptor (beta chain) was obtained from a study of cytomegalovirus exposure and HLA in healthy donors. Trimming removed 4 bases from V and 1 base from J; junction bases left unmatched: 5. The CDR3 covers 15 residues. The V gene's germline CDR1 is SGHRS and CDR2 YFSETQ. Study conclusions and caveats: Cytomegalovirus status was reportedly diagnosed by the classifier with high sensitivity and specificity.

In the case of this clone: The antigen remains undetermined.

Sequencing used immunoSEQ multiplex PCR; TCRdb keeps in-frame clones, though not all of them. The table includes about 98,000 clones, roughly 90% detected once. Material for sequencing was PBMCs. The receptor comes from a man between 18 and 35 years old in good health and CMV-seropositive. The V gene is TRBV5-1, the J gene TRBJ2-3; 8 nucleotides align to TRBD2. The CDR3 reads CASSRISGGTDTQYF. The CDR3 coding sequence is TGCGCCAGCAGCAGAATTAGCGGGGGCACAGATACGCAGTATTTT.